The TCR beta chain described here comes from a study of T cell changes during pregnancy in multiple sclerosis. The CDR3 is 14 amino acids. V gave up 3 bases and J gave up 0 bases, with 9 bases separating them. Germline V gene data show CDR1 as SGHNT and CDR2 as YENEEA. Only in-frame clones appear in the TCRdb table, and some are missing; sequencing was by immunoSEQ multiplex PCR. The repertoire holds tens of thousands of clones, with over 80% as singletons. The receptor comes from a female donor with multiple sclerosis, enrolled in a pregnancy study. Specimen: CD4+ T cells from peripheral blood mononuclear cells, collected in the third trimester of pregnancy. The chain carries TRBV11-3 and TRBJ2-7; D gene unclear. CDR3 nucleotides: TGTGCCAGCAGCTTTGGTCCCAGCTCCTACGAGCAGTACTTC. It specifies CASSFGPSSYEQYF.